The 28 T cell receptor beta chains given below trace back to one sample, sequenced in a study of T-cell memory formation after mild COVID-19 (dated by TCRdb to the early 2020s). The receptor library was made with 5' RACE. For sequencing, an Illumina NovaSeq 6000 was employed. The raw public reads went through TCRdb reprocessing: fastp at Q25, MiXCR clone calling, in-frame beta chains kept. Records with the same CDR3 protein are collapsed into one entry carrying the most frequent genes and DNA. The sample table holds around 150,000 distinct CDR3 sequences, of which roughly 15% were seen once. The ten biggest clones cover around an eighth of the sample. Sequences were obtained from PBMCs or a T cell subset sorted from them (not recorded which). These receptors came from an adult woman who had mild COVID-19 (a few samples of this study predate the infection). The sample titles of this study are shuffled in the database, so cell type and time point are left out; the donor was told from shared clones.

The chain has TRBV5-5 and TRBJ2-7; 7 bases line up with TRBD1. The germline V gene has CDR1 SGHKS and CDR2 YYEKEE (reference sequence). The CDR3 is made up of 15 amino acids. V dropped 4 bases and J dropped 2; count of bases not matched to a gene: 9. The chain's CDR3 is CASSLGTAKTYEQYF. As DNA, the CDR3 is TGTGCCAGCAGCCTTGGGACAGCCAAGACCTACGAGCAGTACTTC.

This clonotype was recorded a few times. The chain couples TRBV7-8 to TRBJ2-6, with D perhaps TRBD2 (5 bases). Deletions cut 5 bases from V and 18 bases from J, with 29 bases between. The germline gives CDR1 SGHVS, CDR2 FQNEAQ. The CDR3 contains 16 residues. In DNA, the CDR3 is TGTGCCAGCAGCACAATGGGGTGGGAGACGGCCAGCTCCAAGACTTTC. It translates to CASSTMGWETASSKTF.

The rearrangement links TRBV5-6 to TRBJ1-6; 8 bases align to TRBD1. The CDR3 is 14 amino acids. Looked up from germline, CDR1 is SGHDT and CDR2 is YYEEEE. V was clipped by 3 bases and J by 6 bases; unmatched bases: 2. The CDR3 reads CASSSDRANSPLHF. The DNA for the CDR3 is TGTGCCAGCAGCTCGGACAGGGCTAATTCACCCCTCCACTTT.

The gene calls are TRBV7-8 and TRBJ1-5, with D unclear. V was pared by 5 bases and J by 2 bases, with 13 bases between. This CDR3 has 15 amino acids. In germline, CDR1 is SGHVS, CDR2 FQNEAQ. CDR3 protein: CASSVDGMGNQPQHF. CDR3 DNA sequence: TGTGCCAGCAGCGTAGACGGTATGGGCAATCAGCCCCAGCATTTT. Filled out from reference TRBV7-8 and TRBJ1-5, the complete variable domain reads GAGVSQSPRYKVAKRGQDVALRCDPISGHVSLFWYQQALGQGPEFLTYFQNEAQLDKSGLPSDRFFAERPEGSVSTLKIQRTQQEDSAVYLCASSVDGMGNQPQHFGDGTRLSIL.

This clonotype has more than one count but fewer than ten. The genes are TRBV4-1 and TRBJ1-2, with 7 bases fitting TRBD1. This CDR3 has 17 residues. Germline values: CDR1 MGHRA, CDR2 YSYEKL. The V and J ends lost 1 base and 1 base, in that order; junction bases with no gene match: 9. In DNA, the CDR3 is TGCGCCAGCAGCCAAGGATACAGGGGCAGGAATAACTATGGCTACACCTTC. This codes for CASSQGYRGRNNYGYTF.

This clonotype was detected only a few times. The V call is TRBV20-1, the J call TRBJ1-5; a weak D match, TRBD1 (6 bases). V lost 7 bases, J lost 6 bases, and 19 bases lay in between. From germline, CDR1 is DFQATT and CDR2 SNEGSKA (reference sequence). The CDR3 sequence is 14 residues long. The CDR3 DNA reads TGCAGTGGGGCCCGGGGGGCGCTGGGTCAGCCCCAGCATTTT. Translating it yields CSGARGALGQPQHF.

This clonotype showed up just a few times. The V gene is TRBV30, the J gene TRBJ1-5; D is ambiguous. V was shortened by 1 base and J by 7 bases, with 8 bases between the two germline ends. Germline assignment: CDR1 GTSNPN and CDR2 SVGIG (reference sequence). CDR3 length: 12 amino acids. CDR3 loop: CAWSGEGQPQHF. CDR3 in DNA: TGTGCCTGGAGTGGGGAGGGCCAGCCCCAGCATTTT.

The chain links TRBV5-6 to TRBJ2-7; possible D gene TRBD2, 7 bases. The CDR3 contains 15 residues. Germline values: CDR1 SGHDT, CDR2 YYEEEE. With 1 base removed from V and 3 bases from J, the gap between germline ends came to 14 bases. CDR3 residues: CASSLLSGGYYEQYF. CDR3 DNA: TGTGCCAGCAGCTTGCTCTCGGGGGGCTACTACGAGCAGTACTTC.

This clonotype was seen a handful of times. The J gene is TRBJ1-1, the V gene TRBV9; D is unresolved. The CDR3 loop spans 15 amino acids. V shed 0 bases and J shed 4 bases, with 13 bases lying between them. Looked up from germline, CDR1 is SGDLS and CDR2 is YYNGEE. Here the CDR3 reads CASSVGRRRGTEAFF. In nucleotides, the CDR3 is TGTGCCAGCAGCGTAGGTCGCAGGCGGGGCACTGAAGCTTTCTTT.

The sample holds many counts of this clonotype. This chain connects TRBV5-5 to TRBJ2-2, with D perhaps matching TRBD2 (6 bases). The CDR3 totals 19 residues. Trimming left V 2 bases short and J 0 bases short, with 20 bases between. CDR1 is SGHKS and CDR2 is YYEKEE in the germline V gene (reference sequence). The CDR3 region has the DNA TGTGCCAGCAGCTTCAATAAGTACCGGCGGGGTACGAACACCGGGGAGCTGTTTTTT. It translates to CASSFNKYRRGTNTGELFF.

This clonotype appeared a few times. The V call is TRBV20-1, the J call TRBJ2-1, with 7 bases that match TRBD2. With V trimmed by 3 bases and J by 3 bases, 2 bases remained unmatched. The CDR3 has 13 amino acids. CDR1 and CDR2 (germline): DFQATT, SNEGSKA (reference sequence). The DNA of the CDR3 is TGCAGTGCTAGCTCTAGCGGCTACAATGAGCAGTTCTTC. Protein sequence: CSASSSGYNEQFF.

The gene calls are TRBV3-1 and TRBJ2-5, with TRBD2 as a possible D gene (7 bases). The CDR3 is 16 residues long. Trimming removed 2 bases at V and 2 bases at J, with 15 bases between. Germline V CDR1 and CDR2: LGHDT, YNNKEL (reference sequence). Written as DNA, the CDR3 is TGTGCCAGCAGCCAACCAGGGGAGGGAGGACAAGAGACCCAGTACTTC. Translating it yields CASSQPGEGGQETQYF.

This clonotype has just one count. A much larger clonotype is one base distant, so this may be a read error. The CDR3 region is CSVTTQTGLYNEQFF. The CDR3 coding sequence is TGCAGCGTAACGACCCAGACAGGGCTCTACAATGAGCAGTTCTTC. This chain uses TRBV29-1 with TRBJ2-1, with TRBD1 matching over 7 bases. The J segment lost 3 bases and the V segment lost 6 bases, leaving 11 bases of the junction unmatched. Germline V gene data show CDR1 as SQVTM and CDR2 as ANQGSEA. The CDR3 is 15 amino acids.

The chain combines TRBV11-2 with TRBJ2-7; D might be TRBD1 (5 bases). Germline-derived CDR1 and CDR2 are SGHAT and FQNNGV. The CDR3 consists of 13 residues. Trimming removed 4 bases at V and 5 bases at J, with 12 bases between. In nucleotides, the CDR3 is TGTGCCAGCAGCTCCTTCCGCAGGGACGAGCAGTACTTC. The encoded protein is CASSSFRRDEQYF. Filled out from reference TRBV11-2 and TRBJ2-7, the complete variable domain reads EAGVAQSPRYKIIEKRQSVAFWCNPISGHATLYWYQQILGQGPKLLIQFQNNGVVDDSQLPKDRFSAERLKGVDSTLKIQPAKLEDSAVYLCASSSFRRDEQYFGPGTRLTVT.

This clonotype was found a few times. The V and J genes are TRBV25-1 and TRBJ2-6; D gene ambiguous. Per the germline V gene, CDR1 is MGHDK and CDR2 is SYGVNS. The CDR3 extends over 18 amino acids. V was cut by 0 bases and J by 1 base, with 13 bases left in between. In DNA, the CDR3 is TGTGCCAGCAGTGAATACGAGCTACGCACATCTGGGGCCAACGTCCTGACTTTC. Its translation: CASSEYELRTSGANVLTF.

The chain couples TRBV15 to TRBJ1-2; the D gene is possibly TRBD1 (5 bases). With 0 bases removed from V and 5 bases from J, the gap between germline ends came to 19 bases. Germline-derived CDR1 and CDR2 are LNHNV and YYDKDF (reference sequence). CDR3 size: 17 residues. This CDR3 is CATSRDWGGPRDYGYTF. The CDR3 DNA reads as TGTGCCACCAGCAGAGATTGGGGGGGACCTAGGGATTATGGCTACACCTTC.

This chain uses TRBV20-1 with TRBJ2-2, with D maybe TRBD2 (6 bases). Per the germline V gene, CDR1 is DFQATT and CDR2 is SNEGSKA (reference sequence). The CDR3 sequence is 14 residues long. Trimming stripped 5 bases from V and 2 bases from J, with 12 bases between. The DNA for the CDR3 is TGCAGTGCTGAAACGGGACTCAACACCGGGGAGCTGTTTTTT. Protein: CSAETGLNTGELFF.

The J gene is TRBJ1-1, the V gene TRBV25-1; the match to TRBD1 covers 7 bases. CDR3 size: 12 residues. CDR1 is MGHDK and CDR2 is SYGVNS in the germline V gene. After removal of 4 bases from V and 9 bases from J, the junction contained 5 bases not matched to a gene. For the CDR3, the DNA is TGTGCCAGCAGTGGACCGGGACAGAAAGCTTTCTTT. This codes for CASSGPGQKAFF.

Ten or more counts support this clonotype. One end of the junction varies from germline; a read error may be responsible. The chain joins TRBV5-1 to TRBJ2-1; D uncertain. Germline V gives CDR1 SGHRS, CDR2 YFSETQ. The CDR3 consists of 11 residues. The CDR3 coding sequence is TGTGCCAGCAGTTTAAACAATGAGCAGTTCTTC. Protein product: CASSLNNEQFF.

The rearrangement joins TRBV9 to TRBJ2-3; 9 bases map to TRBD2. CDR1 is SGDLS and CDR2 is YYNGEE in the germline V gene. The CDR3 runs 15 residues. V was pared by 0 bases and J by 2 bases, with 1 base of the junction left unmatched. CDR3: CASSVVAGDTDTQYF. The CDR3, as DNA: TGTGCCAGCAGCGTAGTAGCGGGGGACACAGATACGCAGTATTTT.

This clonotype was counted between two and nine times. The J gene is TRBJ2-4, the V gene TRBV11-2; tentatively, D is TRBD1 (6 bases). Germline loops: CDR1 SGHAT, CDR2 FQNNGV. The CDR3 is 18 amino acids. The V gene lost 4 bases and the J gene lost 5 bases, with 24 bases spanning the gap. The CDR3 region has the DNA TGTGCCAGCAGCTCCCTTCAGACTACCTTGACAGGCCAAAACATTCAGTACTTC. Its protein product is CASSSLQTTLTGQNIQYF. Variable domain in full (rest from reference TRBV11-2 and TRBJ2-4): EAGVAQSPRYKIIEKRQSVAFWCNPISGHATLYWYQQILGQGPKLLIQFQNNGVVDDSQLPKDRFSAERLKGVDSTLKIQPAKLEDSAVYLCASSSLQTTLTGQNIQYFGAGTRLSVL.

The chain recombines TRBV11-2 with TRBJ2-3; 8 bases fit TRBD1. V shed 1 base, J shed 3 bases, and the junction held 3 bases outside the gene matches. The CDR3 extends over 15 amino acids. Germline V CDR1 and CDR2: SGHAT, FQNNGV. The CDR3 DNA reads TGTGCCAGCAGCTTAGTCAGGGGGCGGACAGATACGCAGTATTTT. Protein: CASSLVRGRTDTQYF. The complete variable domain, with remaining parts taken from reference TRBV11-2 and TRBJ2-3, reads EAGVAQSPRYKIIEKRQSVAFWCNPISGHATLYWYQQILGQGPKLLIQFQNNGVVDDSQLPKDRFSAERLKGVDSTLKIQPAKLEDSAVYLCASSLVRGRTDTQYFGPGTRLTVL.

This clonotype was picked up a small number of times. The chain links TRBV4-2 to TRBJ2-2; no reliable D call. Germline CDR1 and CDR2: LGHNA and YNFKEQ. The CDR3 length is 14 residues. With 1 base removed from V and 8 bases from J, the gap between germline ends came to 11 bases. The CDR3 sequence: CASSQGWQEGELFF. CDR3 nucleotide sequence: TGTGCCAGCAGCCAAGGGTGGCAGGAGGGGGAGCTGTTTTTT.

This clonotype showed up many times. The DNA of the CDR3 is TGCGCCAGCAGCGTCACTGGAACCTACGAGCAGTACTTC. This gives the protein CASSVTGTYEQYF. The J gene is TRBJ2-7, the V gene TRBV5-1; D is uncertain. From germline, CDR1 is SGHRS and CDR2 YFSETQ. The CDR3 has 13 residues. The V gene lost 4 bases and the J gene lost 2 bases, with 10 bases spanning the gap.

V gene TRBV6-5 combines with J gene TRBJ1-1; D possibly corresponds to TRBD1 (6 bases). CDR1 is MNHEY, CDR2 SVGAGI, per germline. Trimming removed 8 bases from V and 4 bases from J, with 14 bases in between. The CDR3 is 13 residues long. CDR3 nucleotide sequence: TGTGCCAGCGGGATGGGGGCGGGCACTGAAGCTTTCTTT. This encodes CASGMGAGTEAFF.

This clonotype was counted only a few times. The rearrangement joins TRBV29-1 to TRBJ1-2; TRBD1 might be the D (6 bases). The CDR3 length is 14 residues. The V end was cut by 0 bases, the J end by 2 bases, with 10 bases between. Per the germline V gene, CDR1 is SQVTM and CDR2 is ANQGSEA. CDR3 loop: CSVEEQGGNYGYTF. Here the CDR3 DNA reads TGCAGCGTTGAAGAACAGGGAGGCAACTATGGCTACACCTTC.

This clonotype was seen a handful of times. The J gene is TRBJ1-5, the V gene TRBV12-3 or TRBV12-4; no reliable D call. This CDR3 is 14 amino acids long. The V end lost 2 bases, the J end lost 1 base, and 6 bases lay between the germline ends. The DNA for the CDR3 is TGTGCCAGCAGTTTACTCCAGAGCAATCAGCCCCAGCATTTT. This encodes CASSLLQSNQPQHF.

This chain connects TRBV11-2 to TRBJ2-1; 7 positions agree with TRBD1. CDR3 length: 13 residues. Trimming removed 1 base from V and 9 bases from J; junction bases left unmatched: 3. Germline V gives CDR1 SGHAT, CDR2 FQNNGV. The CDR3 DNA is TGTGCCAGCAGCTTAGGCACAGGGGCTGAGCAGTTCTTC. The encoded protein is CASSLGTGAEQFF.